The present T cell receptor (beta chain) was sequenced within a study of CD8+ T cells in alopecia areata. The study's findings and limits: The study also sequences resident alphabeta T cells of normal skin in scalp samples. Scalp and blood samples kept many expanded lesional clones throughout tofacitinib.

Treatment of the sample: oral pan-JAK inhibitor, 5-10 mg twice daily. Turning to this clone: Its specificity is not known.

cDNA reverse transcribed from extracted RNA served as the sequencing template. This table comes from immunoSEQ multiplex PCR, and its TCRdb copy is limited to in-frame clones, with some not included. The table has about 200,000 clones, 58% seen once. This CDR3 comprises 13 residues. The germline CDR1 and CDR2 sequences are MGHRA and YSYEKL. Trimming left V 0 bases short and J 3 bases short, with 6 bases between. This TCR was sampled from a human donor with alopecia areata. The sample was CD4+ T cells sorted from blood, taken at week 24, from a patient treated with tofacitinib. The genes are TRBV4-1 and TRBJ2-7; possibly TRBD2 for D (6 bases). CDR3 nucleotides: TGCGCCAGCAGCCAAGAGGAGGGCTACGAGCAGTACTTC. Protein sequence: CASSQEEGYEQYF.